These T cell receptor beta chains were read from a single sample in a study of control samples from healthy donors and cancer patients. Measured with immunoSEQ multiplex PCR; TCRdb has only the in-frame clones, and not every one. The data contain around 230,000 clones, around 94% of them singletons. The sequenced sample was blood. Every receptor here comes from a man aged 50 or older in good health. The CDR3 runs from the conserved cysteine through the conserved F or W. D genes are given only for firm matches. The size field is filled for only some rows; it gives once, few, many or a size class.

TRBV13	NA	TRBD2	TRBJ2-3	TGTGCCAGCAGCCCGAGCGGGGGGGCCTTAGGTACGCAGTATTTT	CASSPSGGALGTQYF
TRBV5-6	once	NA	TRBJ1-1	TGTGCCAGCAGCTTTCCCTCAGGAAACACTGAAGCTTTCTTT	CASSFPSGNTEAFF
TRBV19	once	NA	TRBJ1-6	TGTGCCAGTAGAGGGCCCAGCGAACTCAATTCACCCCTCCACTTT	CASRGPSELNSPLHF
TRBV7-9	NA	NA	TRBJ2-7	TGTGCCAGCAGCTTAGAGTCTGGCTCCTACGAGCAGTACTTC	CASSLESGSYEQYF
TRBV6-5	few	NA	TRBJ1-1	TGTGCCAGCAGTTACAGAGGGTCTTTGAACACTGAAGCTTTCTTT	CASSYRGSLNTEAFF
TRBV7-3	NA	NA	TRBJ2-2	TGTGCCAGCAGCTTAACTCCGGGCGGCCCCGGGGAGCTGTTTTTT	CASSLTPGGPGELFF
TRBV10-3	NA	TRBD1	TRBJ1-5	TGTGCCATCAGTGATGGGACAGGGGAACAGCCCCAGCATTTT	CAISDGTGEQPQHF
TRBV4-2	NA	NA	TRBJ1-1	TGTGCCAGCAGCCAACCCGAGGGAGGGATTATGAACACTGAAGCTTTCTTT	CASSQPEGGIMNTEAFF
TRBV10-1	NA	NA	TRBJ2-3	TGCGCCAGCAGAGACGGCCCGGCGGGGACAGATACGCAGTATTTT	CASRDGPAGTDTQYF
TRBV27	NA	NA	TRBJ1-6	TGTGCCAGCAGCCCCATCGGCCCCGGTAATTCACCCCTCCACTTT	CASSPIGPGNSPLHF
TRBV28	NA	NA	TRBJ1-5	TGTGCCAGCAGTTTGAAGGGGCGGCAGCCCCAGCATTTT	CASSLKGRQPQHF
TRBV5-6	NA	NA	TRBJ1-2	TGTGCCAGCAGCATCGACAGCTATGGCTACACCTTC	CASSIDSYGYTF
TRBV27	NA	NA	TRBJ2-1	TGTGCCAGCAGTCTATACCTGGGGCAGGGTGGGTACAATGAGCAGTTCTTC	CASSLYLGQGGYNEQFF
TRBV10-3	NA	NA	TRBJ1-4	TGTGCCATCAGTGTCGGAACAACTAATGAAAAACTGTTTTTT	CAISVGTTNEKLFF
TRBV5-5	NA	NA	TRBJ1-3	TGTGCCAGCAGCTTGGCAGGGTTAACTGGAAACACCATATATTTT	CASSLAGLTGNTIYF
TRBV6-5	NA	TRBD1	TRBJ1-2	TGTGCCAGCAGGTCCGACAGGGAGAGGTTGGATGGCTACACCTTC	CASRSDRERLDGYTF
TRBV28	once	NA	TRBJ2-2	TGTGCCAGCACCCTTTCGCGGGCACAGGCGATTTGGAACACCGGGGAGCTGTTTTTT	CASTLSRAQAIWNTGELFF
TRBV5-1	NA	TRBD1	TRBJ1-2	TGCGCCAGCAGCTTGGCCAGGCAGGGGGTTTCTAACTATGGCTACACCTTC	CASSLARQGVSNYGYTF
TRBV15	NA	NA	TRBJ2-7	TGTGCCACCAGCAGAGCGCGGATACAATACGAGCAGTACTTC	CATSRARIQYEQYF
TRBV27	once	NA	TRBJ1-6	TGTGCCAGCAGTTTAGAGGGGCCATCTAATTCACCCCTCCACTTT	CASSLEGPSNSPLHF
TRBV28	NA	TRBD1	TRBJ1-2	TGTGCCAGCAGTTCAACTGGACAGGGCCCTCGTGGCTACACCTTC	CASSSTGQGPRGYTF
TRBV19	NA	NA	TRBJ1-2	TGTGCCAGTACCGCAAGTAGTACCCTTCGAACAGGGCGCACCTTC	CASTASSTLRTGRTF
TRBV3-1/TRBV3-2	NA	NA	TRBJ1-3	TGTGCCAGCAGCCATCTAAACACCATATATTTT	CASSHLNTIYF
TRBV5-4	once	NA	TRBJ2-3	TGTGCCAGCAGCTTGTATCACGGGGGAGGCACAGATACGCAGTATTTT	CASSLYHGGGTDTQYF
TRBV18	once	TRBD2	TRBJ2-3	TGTGCCAGCTCACCCGGGAGGAACACAGATACGCAGTATTTT	CASSPGRNTDTQYF
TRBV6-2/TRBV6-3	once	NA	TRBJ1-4	TGTGCCAGCAGTTCTTATAGGGGCGAAAAACTGTTTTTT	CASSSYRGEKLFF